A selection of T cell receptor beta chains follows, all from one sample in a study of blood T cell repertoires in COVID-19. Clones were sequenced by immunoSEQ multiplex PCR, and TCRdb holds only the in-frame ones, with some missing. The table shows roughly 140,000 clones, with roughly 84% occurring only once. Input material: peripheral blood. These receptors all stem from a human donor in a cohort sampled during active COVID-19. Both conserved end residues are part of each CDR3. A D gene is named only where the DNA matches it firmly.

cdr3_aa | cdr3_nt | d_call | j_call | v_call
CASSQQGTSTDTQYF | TGTGCCAGCAGCCAACAGGGCACAAGCACAGATACGCAGTATTTT | NA | TRBJ2-3 | TRBV3-1/TRBV3-2
CAWRTGTVAYNSPLHF | TGTGCCTGGAGAACCGGGACAGTGGCTTATAATTCACCCCTCCACTTT | TRBD1 | TRBJ1-6 | TRBV30
CASSLGAGASTDTQYF | TGCGCCAGCAGCTTGGGGGCAGGGGCGAGCACAGATACGCAGTATTTT | NA | TRBJ2-3 | TRBV5-1
CASRRGLLNNQPQHF | TGTGCCAGCAGAAGGGGACTCCTTAACAATCAGCCCCAGCATTTT | NA | TRBJ1-5 | TRBV2
CASSPGTPIQETQYF | TGTGCCAGCAGCCCTGGGACTCCCATACAAGAGACCCAGTACTTC | NA | TRBJ2-5 | TRBV5-8
CAAGTGAPYEQYF | TGTGCCGCCGGGACAGGGGCACCGTACGAGCAGTACTTC | TRBD1 | TRBJ2-7 | TRBV5-4
CASSLDSDGYTF | TGTGCCAGCAGCTTAGACAGTGACGGCTACACCTTC | NA | TRBJ1-2 | TRBV7-9
CASREAGPSTDTQYF | TGTGCCAGCAGGGAAGCGGGGCCTAGCACAGATACGCAGTATTTT | TRBD2 | TRBJ2-3 | TRBV5-4
CASSLAVGSYEQYF | TGCGCCAGCAGCTTGGCCGTAGGGAGCTACGAGCAGTACTTC | NA | TRBJ2-7 | TRBV5-1
CASSLVAANREHTF | TGTGCCAGCAGCTTAGTTGCGGCCAACAGGGAGCACACCTTC | NA | TRBJ1-2 | TRBV7-9
CATSEPDRDGYTF | TGTGCCACCAGTGAACCGGACAGGGATGGCTACACCTTC | TRBD1 | TRBJ1-2 | TRBV24-1
CAISEGDRNSPLHF | TGTGCCATCAGTGAAGGGGACAGGAATTCACCCCTCCACTTT | TRBD1 | TRBJ1-6 | TRBV10-3
CAYNWGVDTEAFF | TGTGCTTATAATTGGGGGGTCGACACTGAAGCTTTCTTT | NA | TRBJ1-1 | TRBV30
CASSAGGPEETQYF | TGTGCCAGCTCAGCGGGGGGGCCTGAAGAGACCCAGTACTTC | TRBD2 | TRBJ2-5 | TRBV18
CASGGGWGSNQPQHF | TGTGCCAGCGGGGGAGGGTGGGGTAGCAATCAGCCCCAGCATTTT | NA | TRBJ1-5 | TRBV28
CASSILPGLRTYEQYF | TGTGCCAGCTCTATACTCCCGGGACTTCGGACCTACGAGCAGTACTTC | NA | TRBJ2-7 | TRBV18